This record covers a single TCR beta chain. The entry originates in a study of CD8 T cells in Susac syndrome. The RNA, about 0.5 to 1 ug, was put through reverse transcription using random hexamers. The immunoSEQ assay covered 54 Vbeta and 13 Jbeta segments for CDR3. From the immunoSEQ multiplex PCR reads, TCRdb called clonotypes with MiXCR, one entry per CDR3 protein. This sample carries roughly 120,000 distinct CDR3 sequences, just under 95% of them seen once, and the ten largest clones take 0.065% to 0.09%. The controls were healthy donors who were matched for age and sex. Germline-derived CDR1 and CDR2 are DFQATT and SNEGSKA (reference sequence). This CDR3 has 13 amino acids. V lost 6 bases, J lost 1 base, and 5 bases stayed unmatched.

Material: CD4+ T cells from PBMCs. The chain combines TRBV20-1 with TRBJ2-5; 7 bases agree with TRBD1. The clonotype comes from a human donor in good health. Written as DNA, the CDR3 is TGCAGTGCCACGGACAGGCTCCAAGAGACCCAGTACTTC. It codes for CSATDRLQETQYF.